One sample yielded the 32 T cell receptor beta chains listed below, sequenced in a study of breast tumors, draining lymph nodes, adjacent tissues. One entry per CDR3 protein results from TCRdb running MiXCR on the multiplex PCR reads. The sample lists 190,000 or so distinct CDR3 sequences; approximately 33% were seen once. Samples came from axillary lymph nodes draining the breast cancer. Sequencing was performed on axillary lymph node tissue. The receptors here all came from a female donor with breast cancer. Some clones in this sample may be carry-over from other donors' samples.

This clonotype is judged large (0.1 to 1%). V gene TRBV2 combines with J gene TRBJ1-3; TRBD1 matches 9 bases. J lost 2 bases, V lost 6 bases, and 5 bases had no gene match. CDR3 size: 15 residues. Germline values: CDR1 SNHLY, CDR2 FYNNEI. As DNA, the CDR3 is TGTGCCAGCAGGGGGACAGGGTGGACTGGAAACACCATATATTTT. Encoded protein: CASRGTGWTGNTIYF.

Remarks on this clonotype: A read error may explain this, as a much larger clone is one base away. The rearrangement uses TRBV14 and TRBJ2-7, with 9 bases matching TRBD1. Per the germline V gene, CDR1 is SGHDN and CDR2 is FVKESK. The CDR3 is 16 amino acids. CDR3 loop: CASSRPGTGSSYAQYF. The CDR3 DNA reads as TGTGCCAGCAGCCGCCCCGGGACAGGGAGCTCCTACGCGCAGTACTTC.

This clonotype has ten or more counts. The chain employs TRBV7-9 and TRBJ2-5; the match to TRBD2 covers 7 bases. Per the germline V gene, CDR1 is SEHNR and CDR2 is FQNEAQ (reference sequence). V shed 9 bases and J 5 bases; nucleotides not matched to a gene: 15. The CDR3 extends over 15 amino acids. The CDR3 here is CASEAGQSRGETQYF. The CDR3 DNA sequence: TGTGCCAGTGAAGCGGGGCAGTCCCGGGGGGAGACCCAGTACTTC.

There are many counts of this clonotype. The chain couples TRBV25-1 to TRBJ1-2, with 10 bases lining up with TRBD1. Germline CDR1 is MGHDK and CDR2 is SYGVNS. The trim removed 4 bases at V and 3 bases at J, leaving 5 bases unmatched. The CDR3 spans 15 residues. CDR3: CASSGPGQGYYGYTF. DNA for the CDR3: TGTGCCAGCAGTGGTCCGGGACAGGGGTACTATGGCTACACCTTC.

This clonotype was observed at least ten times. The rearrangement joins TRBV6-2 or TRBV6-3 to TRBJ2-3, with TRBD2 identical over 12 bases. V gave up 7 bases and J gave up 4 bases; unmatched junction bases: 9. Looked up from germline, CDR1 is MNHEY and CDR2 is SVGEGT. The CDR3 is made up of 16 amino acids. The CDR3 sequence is CASNASGGVWADTQYF. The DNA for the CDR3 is TGTGCCAGCAATGCTAGCGGGGGGGTTTGGGCAGATACGCAGTATTTT.

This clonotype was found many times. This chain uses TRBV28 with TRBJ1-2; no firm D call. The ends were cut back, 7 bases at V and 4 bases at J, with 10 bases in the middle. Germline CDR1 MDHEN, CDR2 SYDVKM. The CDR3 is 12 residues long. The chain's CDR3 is CASTSGSYGYTF. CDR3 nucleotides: TGTGCCAGCACTTCGGGGAGCTATGGCTACACCTTC.

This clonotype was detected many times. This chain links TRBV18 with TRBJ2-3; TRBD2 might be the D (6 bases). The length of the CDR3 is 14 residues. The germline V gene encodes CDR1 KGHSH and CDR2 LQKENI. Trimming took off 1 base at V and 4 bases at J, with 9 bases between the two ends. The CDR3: CASSPRRESDTQYF. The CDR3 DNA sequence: TGTGCCAGCTCACCACGGAGGGAATCAGATACGCAGTATTTT.

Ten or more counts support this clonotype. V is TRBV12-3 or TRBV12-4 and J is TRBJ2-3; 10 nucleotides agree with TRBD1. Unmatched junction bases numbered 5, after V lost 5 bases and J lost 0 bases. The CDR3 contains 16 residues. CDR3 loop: CASSPGTGDSTDTQYF. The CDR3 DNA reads TGTGCCAGCAGTCCCGGGACAGGGGATAGCACAGATACGCAGTATTTT.

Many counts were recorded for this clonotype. In nucleotides, the CDR3 is TGTGCCAGTAGCCTCTGGGGACACCTCACCCCGAACTCTGGGGCCAACGTCCTGACTTTC. It encodes CASSLWGHLTPNSGANVLTF. The gene calls are TRBV19 and TRBJ2-6; a possible D gene is TRBD1 (6 bases). Trimming pared 6 bases from V and 0 bases from J, leaving 24 bases between. The CDR3 runs 20 residues. The germline V gene has CDR1 LNHDA and CDR2 SQIVND (reference sequence).

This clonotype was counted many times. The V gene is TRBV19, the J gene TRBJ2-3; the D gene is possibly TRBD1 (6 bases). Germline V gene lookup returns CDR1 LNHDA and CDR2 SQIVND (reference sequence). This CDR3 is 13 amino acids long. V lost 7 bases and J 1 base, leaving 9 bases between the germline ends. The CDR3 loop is CASTGTRTDTQYF. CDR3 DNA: TGTGCCAGTACCGGGACACGCACAGATACGCAGTATTTT.

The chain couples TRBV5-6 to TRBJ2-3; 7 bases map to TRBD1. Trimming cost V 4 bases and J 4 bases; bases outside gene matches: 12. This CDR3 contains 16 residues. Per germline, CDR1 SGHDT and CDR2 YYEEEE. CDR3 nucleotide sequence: TGTGCCAGCAGCCTTTGGCAGGGGGATCTCGCAGATACGCAGTATTTT. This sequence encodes CASSLWQGDLADTQYF.

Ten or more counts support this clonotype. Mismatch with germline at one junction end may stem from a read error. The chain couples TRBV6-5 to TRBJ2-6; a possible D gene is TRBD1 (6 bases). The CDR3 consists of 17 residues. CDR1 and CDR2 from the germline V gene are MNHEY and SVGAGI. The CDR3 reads CASSHSASGAGANVLTF. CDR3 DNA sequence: TGTGCCAGCAGTCACTCGGCTTCAGGGGCTGGGGCCAACGTCCTGACTTTC.

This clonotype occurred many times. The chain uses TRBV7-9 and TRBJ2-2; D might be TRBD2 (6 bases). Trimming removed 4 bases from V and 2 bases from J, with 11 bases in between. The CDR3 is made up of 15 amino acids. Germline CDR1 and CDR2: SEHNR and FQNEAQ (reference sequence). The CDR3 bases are TGTGCCAGCAGCTATTGGGACTCCAACACCGGGGAGCTGTTTTTT. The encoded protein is CASSYWDSNTGELFF.

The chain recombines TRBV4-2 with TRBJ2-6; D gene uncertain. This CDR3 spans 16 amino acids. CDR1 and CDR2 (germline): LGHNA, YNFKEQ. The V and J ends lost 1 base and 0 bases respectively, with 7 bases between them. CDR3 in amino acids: CASSQVVPSGANVLTF. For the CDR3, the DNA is TGTGCCAGCAGCCAAGTAGTGCCCTCTGGGGCCAACGTCCTGACTTTC.

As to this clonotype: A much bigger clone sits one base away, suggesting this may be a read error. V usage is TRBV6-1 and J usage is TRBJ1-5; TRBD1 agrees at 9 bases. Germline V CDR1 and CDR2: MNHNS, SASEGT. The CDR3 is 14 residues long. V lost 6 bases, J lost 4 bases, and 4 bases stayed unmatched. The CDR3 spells CASRMGQGNQPQHF. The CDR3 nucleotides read TGTGCCAGCAGAATGGGACAGGGAAATCAGCCCCAGCATTTT.

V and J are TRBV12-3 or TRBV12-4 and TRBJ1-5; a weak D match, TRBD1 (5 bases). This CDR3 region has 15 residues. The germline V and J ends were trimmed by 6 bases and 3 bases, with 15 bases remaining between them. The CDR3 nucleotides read TGTGCCAGCAGCCCAGCAGGGTGGGTCAATCAGCCCCAGCATTTT. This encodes CASSPAGWVNQPQHF.

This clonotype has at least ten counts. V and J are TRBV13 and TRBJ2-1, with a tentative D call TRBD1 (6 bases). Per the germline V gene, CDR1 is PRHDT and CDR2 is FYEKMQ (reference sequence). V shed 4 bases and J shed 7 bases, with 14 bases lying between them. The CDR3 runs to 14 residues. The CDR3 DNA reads TGTGCCAGCAGCTCCTACAGGGTTAAAAATGAGCAGTTCTTC. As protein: CASSSYRVKNEQFF.

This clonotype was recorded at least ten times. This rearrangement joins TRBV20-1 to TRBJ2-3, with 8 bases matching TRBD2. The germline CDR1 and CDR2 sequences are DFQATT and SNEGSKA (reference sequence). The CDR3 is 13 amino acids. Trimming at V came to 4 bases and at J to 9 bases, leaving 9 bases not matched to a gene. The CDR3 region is CSANQREYGTQYF. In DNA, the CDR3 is TGCAGTGCTAATCAGCGGGAGTACGGGACGCAGTATTTT.

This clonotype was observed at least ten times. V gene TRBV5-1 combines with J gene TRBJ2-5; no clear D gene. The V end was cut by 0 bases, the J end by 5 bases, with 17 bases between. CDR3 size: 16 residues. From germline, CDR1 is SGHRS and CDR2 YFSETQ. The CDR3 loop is CASSLGPLVPGETQYF. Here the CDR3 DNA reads TGCGCCAGCAGCTTGGGCCCGTTAGTGCCTGGTGAGACCCAGTACTTC. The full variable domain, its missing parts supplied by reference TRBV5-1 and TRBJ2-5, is KAGVTQTPRYLIKTRGQQVTLSCSPISGHRSVSWYQQTPGQGLQFLFEYFSETQRNKGNFPGRFSGRQFSNSRSEMNVSTLELGDSALYLCASSLGPLVPGETQYFGPGTRLLVL.

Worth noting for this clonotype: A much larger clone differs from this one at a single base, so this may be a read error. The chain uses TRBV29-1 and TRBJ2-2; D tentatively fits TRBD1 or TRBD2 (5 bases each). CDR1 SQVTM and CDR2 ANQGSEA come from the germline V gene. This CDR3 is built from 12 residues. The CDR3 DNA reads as TGCAGCGTTGTTTACTACTTAGGGGAGCTGGTTTTT. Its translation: CSVVYYLGELVF.

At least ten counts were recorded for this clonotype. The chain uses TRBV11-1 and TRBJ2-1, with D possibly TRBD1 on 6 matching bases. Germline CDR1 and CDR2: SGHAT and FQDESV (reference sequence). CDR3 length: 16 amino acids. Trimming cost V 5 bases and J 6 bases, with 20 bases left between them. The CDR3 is CASSKNRDQGSNEQFF. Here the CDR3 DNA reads TGTGCCAGCAGCAAAAACAGGGATCAGGGCTCCAATGAGCAGTTCTTC.

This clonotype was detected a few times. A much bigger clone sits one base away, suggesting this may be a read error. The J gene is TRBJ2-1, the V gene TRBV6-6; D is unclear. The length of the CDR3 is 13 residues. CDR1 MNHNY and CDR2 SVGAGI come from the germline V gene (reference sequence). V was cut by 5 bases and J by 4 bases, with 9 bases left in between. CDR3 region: CASSPGIYNEQFF. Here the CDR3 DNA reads TGTGCCAGCAGTCCTGGGATTTACAATGAGCAGTTCTTC.

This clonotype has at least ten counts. The CDR3 sequence is CASSYGQGRINGYTF. The CDR3 region has the DNA TGTGCCAGCAGTTACGGACAGGGCCGGATTAATGGCTACACCTTC. This rearrangement joins TRBV3-1 to TRBJ1-2, with 8 bases fitting TRBD1. The germline V gene has CDR1 LGHDT and CDR2 YNNKEL (reference sequence). With 6 bases clipped from V and 6 bases from J, the junction kept 12 bases outside the gene matches. The CDR3 is 15 residues long. Looking up the rest from reference TRBV3-1 and TRBJ1-2 gives the full variable domain: DTAVSQTPKYLVTQMGNDKSIKCEQNLGHDTMYWYKQDSKKFLKIMFSYNNKELIINETVPNRFSPKSPDKAHLNLHINSLELGDSAVYFCASSYGQGRINGYTFGSGTRLTVV.

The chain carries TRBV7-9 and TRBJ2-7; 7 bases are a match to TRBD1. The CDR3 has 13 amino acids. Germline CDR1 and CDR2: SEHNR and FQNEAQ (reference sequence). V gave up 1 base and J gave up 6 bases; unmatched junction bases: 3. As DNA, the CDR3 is TGTGCCAGCAGCTTAGAGGCAGGGGGCGAGCAGTACTTC. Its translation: CASSLEAGGEQYF.

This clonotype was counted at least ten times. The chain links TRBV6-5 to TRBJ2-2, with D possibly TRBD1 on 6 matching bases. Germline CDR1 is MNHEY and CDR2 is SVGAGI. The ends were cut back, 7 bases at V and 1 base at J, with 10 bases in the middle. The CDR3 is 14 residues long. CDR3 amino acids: CASTPGENTGELFF. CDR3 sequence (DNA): TGTGCCAGCACCCCAGGGGAGAACACCGGGGAGCTGTTTTTT.

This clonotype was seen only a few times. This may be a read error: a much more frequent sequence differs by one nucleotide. The CDR3 region has the DNA TGCAGTGCTAGTAGCGGGGCTAGCTCCTCCAATGAGCAGTTCTTC. Translating it yields CSASSGASSSNEQFF. The gene calls are TRBV20-1 and TRBJ2-1, with TRBD2 matching 8 bases. Germline-derived CDR1 and CDR2 are DFQATT and SNEGSKA (reference sequence). The CDR3 covers 15 residues.

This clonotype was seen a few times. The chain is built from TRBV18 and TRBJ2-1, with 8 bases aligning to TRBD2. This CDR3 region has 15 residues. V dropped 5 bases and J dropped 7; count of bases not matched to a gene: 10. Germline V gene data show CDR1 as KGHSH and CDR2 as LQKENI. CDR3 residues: CASSSQSGRGNEQFF. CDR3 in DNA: TGTGCCAGCTCATCACAATCCGGGAGGGGTAATGAGCAGTTCTTC.

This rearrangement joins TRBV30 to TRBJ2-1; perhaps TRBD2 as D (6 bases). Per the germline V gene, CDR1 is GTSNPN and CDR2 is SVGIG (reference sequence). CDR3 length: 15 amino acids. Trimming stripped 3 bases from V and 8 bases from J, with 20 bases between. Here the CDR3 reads CAWRTGLPGTYEQFF. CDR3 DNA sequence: TGTGCCTGGAGGACGGGACTCCCGGGGACTTATGAGCAGTTCTTC.

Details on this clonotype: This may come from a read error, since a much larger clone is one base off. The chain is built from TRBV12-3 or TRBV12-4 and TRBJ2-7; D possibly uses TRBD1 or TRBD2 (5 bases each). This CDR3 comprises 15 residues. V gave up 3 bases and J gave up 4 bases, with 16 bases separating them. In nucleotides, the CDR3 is TGTGCCAGCAGTTTCAGCGGAGCAGGGAATTACGAGCAGTACTTC. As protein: CASSFSGAGNYEQYF.

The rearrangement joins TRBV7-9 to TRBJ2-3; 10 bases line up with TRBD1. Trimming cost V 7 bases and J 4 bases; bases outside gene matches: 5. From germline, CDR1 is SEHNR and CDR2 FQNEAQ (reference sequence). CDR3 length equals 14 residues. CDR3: CASTVTGGSDTQYF. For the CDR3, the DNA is TGTGCCAGCACCGTGACAGGGGGCTCAGATACGCAGTATTTT.

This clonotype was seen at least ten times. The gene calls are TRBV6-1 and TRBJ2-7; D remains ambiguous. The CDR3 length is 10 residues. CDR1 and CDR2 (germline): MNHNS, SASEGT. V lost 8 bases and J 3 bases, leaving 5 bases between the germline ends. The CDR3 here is CASAVYEQYF. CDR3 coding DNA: TGTGCCAGCGCTGTCTACGAGCAGTACTTC.

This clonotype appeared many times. The CDR3 DNA reads TGTGCCAGCAGCCCACTGGGTTCACCCCTCCACTTT. Its protein product is CASSPLGSPLHF. The genes are TRBV3-1 and TRBJ1-6; unclear D gene. V was trimmed by 4 bases and J by 9 bases, leaving 7 bases between them. Germline V CDR1 and CDR2: LGHDT, YNNKEL (reference sequence). CDR3 length: 12 residues.